The 16 T cell receptor beta chains below all came from one sample that was sequenced in a study of blood T cells in healthy people across ages. Next came a second PCR, run for roughly 6 to 11 cycles, which used a sample-barcoded 5' primer along with a J-beta primer mix. From the 5' RACE reads, TCRdb called clonotypes with MiXCR, one entry per CDR3 protein. The sample has hundreds of thousands of distinct CDR3 sequences; around 52% are singletons. Sequenced input: blood. These receptors were obtained from an elderly woman in good health.

A note on this clonotype: Germline is not matched at one junction end, which may reflect a read error. CDR3 DNA sequence: TGCGCCAGCAACCAAGATCTTAGCAGCGCGGGGACCCAGTACTTC. This gives the protein CASNQDLSSAGTQYF. V is TRBV4-3 and J is TRBJ2-5; a weak D match, TRBD2 (5 bases). The CDR3 runs to 15 residues. Germline V gives CDR1 LGHNA, CDR2 YSLEER.

This chain links TRBV6-5 with TRBJ2-5, with 9 bases that match TRBD1. The J call may be mistaken, given a closer DNA end match to TRBJ2-7. CDR1 is MNHEY, CDR2 SVGAGI, per germline. The CDR3 length is 16 residues. The CDR3 loop is CASSYHTGTGSDEQYF. In nucleotides, the CDR3 is TGTGCCAGCAGTTACCATACCGGGACAGGGAGCGACGAGCAGTACTTC.

Worth noting for this clonotype: A much larger clone lies a single base off, so this may be a read error. This rearrangement joins TRBV18 to TRBJ2-3; D gene unclear. This CDR3 is 12 amino acids long. The V gene's germline CDR1 is KGHSH and CDR2 LQKENI. Written as DNA, the CDR3 is TGTGCCAGCAGTGACCCCACAGATGCGCAGTATTTT. It translates to CASSDPTDAQYF.

This chain connects TRBV20-1 to TRBJ2-3; no clear D gene. CDR3 length equals 13 residues. Germline CDR1 reads DFQATT; CDR2 reads SNEGSKA (reference sequence). Trimming pared 4 bases from V and 2 bases from J, leaving 10 bases between. The CDR3 DNA reads as TGCAGTGCTAACCCCGCAAACACAGATACGCAGTATTTT. Amino acid sequence: CSANPANTDTQYF.

The chain has TRBV25-1 and TRBJ2-7, with TRBD1 as a possible D gene (6 bases). Germline V CDR1 and CDR2: MGHDK, SYGVNS. V lost 7 bases to trimming and J lost 2 bases, with 12 bases between them. This CDR3 is 13 amino acids long. Here the CDR3 reads CASTTTGAYEQYF. The CDR3 nucleotides are TGTGCCAGCACTACGACAGGAGCCTACGAGCAGTACTTC.

The chain links TRBV25-1 to TRBJ1-1; 7 positions agree with TRBD1. The V gene end was trimmed by 4 bases and the J gene end by 5 bases; junction bases not matched to a gene: 16. The CDR3 runs to 17 residues. Germline V gene data show CDR1 as MGHDK and CDR2 as SYGVNS. This CDR3 reads CASSAPFSPGGGTEAFF. CDR3 DNA: TGTGCCAGCAGTGCTCCCTTCAGTCCAGGGGGAGGGACTGAAGCTTTCTTT.

This clonotype was detected once. The chain carries TRBV5-1 and TRBJ2-5; 8 positions agree with TRBD2. CDR1 and CDR2 from the germline V gene are SGHRS and YFSETQ. This CDR3 is 15 amino acids long. V trimming: 6 bases; J trimming: 3 bases; junction bases outside the gene matches: 10. The CDR3 is CASTPGGGIEETQYF. The CDR3, as DNA: TGCGCCAGCACCCCGGGAGGGGGAATTGAAGAGACCCAGTACTTC.

The sample holds many counts of this clonotype. The chain recombines TRBV27 with TRBJ2-7; 7 bases line up with TRBD1. The CDR3 has 14 residues. V was pared by 6 bases and J by 1 base, with 6 bases of the junction left unmatched. The germline CDR1 and CDR2 sequences are MNHEY and SMNVEV (reference sequence). The CDR3 DNA sequence: TGTGCCAGCAGGTGGGACAGTTCGTCCTACGAGCAGTACTTC. Amino acid sequence: CASRWDSSSYEQYF.

This clonotype was counted at least ten times. The chain recombines TRBV29-1 with TRBJ2-7; D gene ambiguous. V lost 4 bases and J lost 0, with 10 bases in between. This CDR3 has 13 amino acids. Germline V gene data show CDR1 as SQVTM and CDR2 as ANQGSEA. CDR3 protein: CSVVGRFSYEQYF. CDR3 in DNA: TGCAGCGTTGTTGGCCGGTTCTCCTACGAGCAGTACTTC.

This clonotype was counted ten times or more. The chain recombines TRBV5-1 with TRBJ2-1, with 9 bases aligning to TRBD1. Unmatched junction bases numbered 6, after V lost 4 bases and J lost 4 bases. CDR1 is SGHRS, CDR2 YFSETQ, per germline. The CDR3 runs to 15 residues. The CDR3: CASSTTGTGYNEQFF. CDR3 DNA: TGCGCCAGCAGCACCACCGGGACAGGGTACAATGAGCAGTTCTTC.

This sequence joins TRBV7-3 and TRBJ1-1; D possibly corresponds to TRBD1 (5 bases). CDR3 length: 16 amino acids. Germline values: CDR1 SGHTA, CDR2 FQGTGA. V was cut by 5 bases and J by 1 base, with 17 bases left in between. The CDR3 loop reads CASSPRSGTGNTEAFF. CDR3 nucleotides: TGTGCCAGCAGCCCGCGCTCAGGGACGGGGAACACTGAAGCTTTCTTT.

This clonotype was observed a handful of times. The V call is TRBV6-6, the J call TRBJ2-5, with D maybe TRBD2 (5 bases). V was trimmed by 0 bases and J by 5 bases, leaving 7 bases between them. There are 13 residues in the CDR3. The germline V gene encodes CDR1 MNHNY and CDR2 SVGAGI (reference sequence). This CDR3 reads CASSYSWEETQYF. The CDR3 DNA reads TGTGCCAGCAGTTACTCGTGGGAGGAGACCCAGTACTTC.

Here the CDR3 reads CSADWTRGSYNEQFF. Here the CDR3 DNA reads TGCAGTGCTGATTGGACTAGGGGGTCCTACAATGAGCAGTTCTTC. The chain has TRBV20-1 and TRBJ2-1; a weak D match, TRBD2 (7 bases). Trimming pared 5 bases from V and 1 base from J, leaving 15 bases between. CDR3 length: 15 residues. Germline CDR1 reads DFQATT; CDR2 reads SNEGSKA (reference sequence).

Worth noting for this clonotype: This could be a read error, since a much larger clone is one nucleotide away. The chain recombines TRBV28 with TRBJ2-7; 7 bases line up with TRBD1. The DNA end lines up better with TRBJ2-5; the J call may be wrong. The CDR3 spans 14 residues. Germline V gene data show CDR1 as MDHEN and CDR2 as SYDVKM. CDR3 nucleotide sequence: TGTGCCAGCAGTGTCGCGACAGGGTTAGAGACCCAGTACTTC. Encoded protein: CASSVATGLETQYF.

Comments on this clonotype: Mismatch with germline at one junction end may stem from a read error. The gene calls are TRBV6-5 and TRBJ1-4; TRBD1 matches at 7 bases. Germline V gene lookup returns CDR1 MNHEY and CDR2 SVGAGI. The CDR3 contains 12 residues. The DNA for the CDR3 is TGTGCCGGCAGTTACAGGGGTGAAAAACTGTTTTTT. Its protein product is CAGSYRGEKLFF.

As regards this clonotype: This may come from a read error, since a much larger clone is one base off. The V call is TRBV20-1, the J call TRBJ1-2, with 8 bases lining up with TRBD1. Germline loops: CDR1 DFQATT, CDR2 SNEGSKA (reference sequence). The CDR3 is made up of 16 amino acids. Losses at the gene ends were 3 bases for V and 4 bases for J; bases not matched to a gene: 13. This chain's CDR3 is CSARSGQGRVVYGYTF. CDR3 nucleotides: TGCAGTGCTAGGTCCGGACAGGGAAGAGTGGTCTATGGCTACACCTTC.